This section outlines one T cell receptor (beta chain) sequence together with its context. A read error may produce the germline difference seen at one junction end. Method: immunoSEQ multiplex PCR; TCRdb's copy keeps in-frame clones and lacks some. The table has about 140,000 clones, about 86% seen once; the top ten hold almost 8.5%. The data were obtained in a study of blood T cell repertoires in COVID-19. Study-level information: T cells, B-cell-depleted T cells, or PBMCs supplied cDNA or gDNA.

The TCR was taken from an older woman with acute or convalescent COVID-19. Sequencing was carried out using peripheral blood.

The CDR3 region is CASSQSARILAGAPVF. The CDR3 nucleotides read TGCGCCAGCAGTCAATCCGCGCGTATCCTAGCGGGGGCCCCTGTCTTC. V gene TRBV23-1 combines with J gene TRBJ2-1, with TRBD2 identical over 10 bases. TRBV23-1 carries the ORF label, with uncertain function. CDR3 length equals 16 residues.